This T cell receptor (beta chain) was recovered during a study of vaccination effects on CD4 cells after COVID-19. CD4+ T cells specific for antigen were expanded with viral peptide pools by the ViraFEST assay before sequencing. Culture proceeded for approximately 9 days, and CD4+ T cells were then isolated. Each participant was administered two doses of either the BNT162b2 or the mRNA-1273 vaccine. Researchers reported culturing over 1.5 million PBMC in each well, adding 10 IU/ml IL-2 and about 10 ug/ml peptides. Half of the medium was exchanged for IL-2 medium on both days 3 and 7. CDR1 and CDR2 (germline): MNHEY, SVGAGI. This CDR3 is 14 amino acids long. After removal of 7 bases from V and 0 bases from J, the junction contained 3 bases not matched to a gene. On this clone: Its antigen remains unknown.

TCRdb keeps only in-frame clones here, not all; method: immunoSEQ multiplex PCR. The table has tens of thousands of clones, 80% to 85% seen once; the top ten hold more than 1%. The receptor was isolated from a human donor who received a COVID-19 vaccine. This sample comprised CD4+ T cells from PBMCs cultured with HCoV-229E spike peptides, obtained after COVID-19 vaccination. The chain joins TRBV6-5 to TRBJ2-3, with 8 bases lining up with TRBD1. The CDR3 bases are TGTGCCAGCACCCGGGACAGGAGCACAGATACGCAGTATTTT. Encoded protein: CASTRDRSTDTQYF.